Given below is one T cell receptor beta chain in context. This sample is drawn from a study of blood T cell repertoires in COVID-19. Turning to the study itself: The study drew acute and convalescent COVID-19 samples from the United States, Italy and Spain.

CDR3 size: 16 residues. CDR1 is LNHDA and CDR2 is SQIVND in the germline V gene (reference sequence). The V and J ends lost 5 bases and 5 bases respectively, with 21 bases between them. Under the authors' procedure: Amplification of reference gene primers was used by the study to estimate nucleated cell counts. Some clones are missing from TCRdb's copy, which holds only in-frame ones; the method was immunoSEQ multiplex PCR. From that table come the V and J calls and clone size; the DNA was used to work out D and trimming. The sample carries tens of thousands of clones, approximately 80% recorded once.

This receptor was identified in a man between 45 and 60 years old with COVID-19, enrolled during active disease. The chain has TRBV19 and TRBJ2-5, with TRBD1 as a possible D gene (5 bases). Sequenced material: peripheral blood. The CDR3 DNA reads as TGTGCCAGTAGTCCTACTCGACAGACCGTAGGGGAGACCCAGTACTTC. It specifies CASSPTRQTVGETQYF.